This TCR beta chain originates from a study of blood T cell repertoires in COVID-19. Profiling relied on immunoSEQ multiplex PCR, and the TCRdb table lists in-frame clones only, not all of them. The data contain approximately 290,000 clones, approximately 86% of them singletons. The CDR3 covers 13 residues. Germline assignment: CDR1 LNHDA and CDR2 SQIVND (reference sequence). V lost 1 base and J 8 bases, leaving 11 bases between the germline ends. Sample: peripheral blood. The clonotype comes from a human donor with COVID-19, enrolled during active disease. The donor label of this sample is uncertain. The V gene is TRBV19, the J gene TRBJ1-1; no clear D gene. The chain's CDR3 is CASSIAVSVEAFF. CDR3 DNA sequence: TGTGCCAGTAGTATAGCCGTGTCTGTAGAAGCTTTCTTT.